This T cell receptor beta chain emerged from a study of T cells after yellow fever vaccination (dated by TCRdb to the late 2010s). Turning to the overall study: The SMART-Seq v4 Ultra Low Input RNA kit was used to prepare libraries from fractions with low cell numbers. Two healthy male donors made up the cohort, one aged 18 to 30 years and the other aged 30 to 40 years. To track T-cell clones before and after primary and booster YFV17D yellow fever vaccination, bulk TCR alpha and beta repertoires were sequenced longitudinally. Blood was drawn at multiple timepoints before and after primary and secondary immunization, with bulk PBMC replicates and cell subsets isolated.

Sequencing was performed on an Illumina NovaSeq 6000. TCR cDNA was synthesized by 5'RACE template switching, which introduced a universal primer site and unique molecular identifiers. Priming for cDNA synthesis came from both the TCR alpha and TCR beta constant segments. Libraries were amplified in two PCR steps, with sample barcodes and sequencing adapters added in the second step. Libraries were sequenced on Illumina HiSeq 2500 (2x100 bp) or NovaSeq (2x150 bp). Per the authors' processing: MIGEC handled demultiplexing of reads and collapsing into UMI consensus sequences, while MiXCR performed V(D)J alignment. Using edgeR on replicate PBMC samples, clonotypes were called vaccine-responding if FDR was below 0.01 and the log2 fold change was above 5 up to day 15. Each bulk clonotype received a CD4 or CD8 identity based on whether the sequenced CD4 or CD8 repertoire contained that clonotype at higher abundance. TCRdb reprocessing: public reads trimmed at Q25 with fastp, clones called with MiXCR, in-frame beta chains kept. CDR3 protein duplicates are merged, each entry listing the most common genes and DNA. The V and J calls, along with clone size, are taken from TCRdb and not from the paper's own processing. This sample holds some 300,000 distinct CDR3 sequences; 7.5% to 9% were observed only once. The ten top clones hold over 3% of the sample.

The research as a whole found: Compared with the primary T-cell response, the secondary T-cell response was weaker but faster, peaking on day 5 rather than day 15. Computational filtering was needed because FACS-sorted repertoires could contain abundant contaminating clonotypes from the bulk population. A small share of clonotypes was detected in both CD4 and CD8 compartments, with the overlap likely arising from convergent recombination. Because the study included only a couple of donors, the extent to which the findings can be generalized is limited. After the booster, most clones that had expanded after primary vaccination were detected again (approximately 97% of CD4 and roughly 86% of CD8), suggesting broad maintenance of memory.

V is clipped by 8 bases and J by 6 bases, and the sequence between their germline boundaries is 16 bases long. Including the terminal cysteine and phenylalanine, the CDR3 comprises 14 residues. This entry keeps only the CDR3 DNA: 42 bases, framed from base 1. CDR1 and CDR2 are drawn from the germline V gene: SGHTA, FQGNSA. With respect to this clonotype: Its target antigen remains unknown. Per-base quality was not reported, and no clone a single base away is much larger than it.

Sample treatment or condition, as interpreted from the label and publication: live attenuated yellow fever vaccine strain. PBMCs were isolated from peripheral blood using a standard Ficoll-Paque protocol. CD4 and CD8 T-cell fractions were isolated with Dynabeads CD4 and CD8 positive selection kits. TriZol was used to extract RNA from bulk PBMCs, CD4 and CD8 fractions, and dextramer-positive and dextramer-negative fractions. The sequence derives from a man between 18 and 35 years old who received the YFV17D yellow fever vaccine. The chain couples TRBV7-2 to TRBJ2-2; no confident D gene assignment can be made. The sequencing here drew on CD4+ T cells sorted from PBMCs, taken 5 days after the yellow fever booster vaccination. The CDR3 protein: CASGKSINAGELFF. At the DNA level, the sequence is TGTGCCAGCGGGAAGAGCATCAACGCCGGGGAGCTGTTTTTT.